This record covers a single T cell receptor (beta chain). The antigen is not known. The ends were cut back, 0 bases at V and 1 base at J, with 7 bases in the middle. The CDR3 length is 14 residues. Germline assignment: CDR1 SGHRS and CDR2 YFSETQ. The data originate from a study of cytomegalovirus exposure and HLA in healthy donors. The study, taken as a whole, reports: Later analysis identified about 15,000 TCR beta sequences associated with HLA alleles, using a false discovery rate threshold of 0.05.

The PCR made use of 60 Vbeta and 13 Jbeta primers. Only in-frame clones appear in the TCRdb table, and some are missing; sequencing was by immunoSEQ multiplex PCR. The sample contains 130,000 or so clones, 65% to 75% of which appear only once. The source is a man in his forties in good health and CMV-seropositive. This chain joins TRBV5-1 and TRBJ1-1; perhaps TRBD1 as D (5 bases). The sample was PBMCs. CDR3 sequence (DNA): TGCGCCAGCAGCTTGGCCAGGGAGAACACTGAAGCTTTCTTT. It encodes CASSLARENTEAFF.